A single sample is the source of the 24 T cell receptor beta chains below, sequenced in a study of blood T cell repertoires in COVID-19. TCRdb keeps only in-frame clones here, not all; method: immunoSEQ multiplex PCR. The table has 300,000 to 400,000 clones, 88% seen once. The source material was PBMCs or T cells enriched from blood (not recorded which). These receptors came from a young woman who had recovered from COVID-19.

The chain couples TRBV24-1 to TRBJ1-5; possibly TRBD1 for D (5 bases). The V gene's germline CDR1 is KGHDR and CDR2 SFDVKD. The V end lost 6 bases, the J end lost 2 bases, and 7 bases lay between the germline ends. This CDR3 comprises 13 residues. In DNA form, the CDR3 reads TGTGCCACCAGTCAAGGGGGCAATCAGCCCCAGCATTTT. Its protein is CATSQGGNQPQHF.

In nucleotides, the CDR3 is TGTGCCAGCACTTCCGGGACAGGGGGCACCGGGGAGCTGTTTTTT. It encodes CASTSGTGGTGELFF. V is TRBV2 and J is TRBJ2-2; 11 bases are shared with TRBD1. Germline V lookup: CDR1 SNHLY, CDR2 FYNNEI. V gave up 7 bases and J gave up 4 bases; unmatched junction bases: 5. The CDR3 sequence is 15 residues long.

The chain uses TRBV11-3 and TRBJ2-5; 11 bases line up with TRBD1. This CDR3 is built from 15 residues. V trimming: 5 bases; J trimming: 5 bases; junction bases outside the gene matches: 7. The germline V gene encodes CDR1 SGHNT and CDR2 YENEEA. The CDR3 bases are TGTGCCAGCAGCGACGGGACAGGGGGTCGGGAGACCCAGTACTTC. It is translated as CASSDGTGGRETQYF.

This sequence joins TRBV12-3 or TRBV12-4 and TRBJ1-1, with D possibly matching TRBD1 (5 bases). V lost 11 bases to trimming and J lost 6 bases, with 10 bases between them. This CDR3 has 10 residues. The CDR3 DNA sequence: TGTGCCCGACGGGGGGCTGAAGCTTTCTTT. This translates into CARRGAEAFF.

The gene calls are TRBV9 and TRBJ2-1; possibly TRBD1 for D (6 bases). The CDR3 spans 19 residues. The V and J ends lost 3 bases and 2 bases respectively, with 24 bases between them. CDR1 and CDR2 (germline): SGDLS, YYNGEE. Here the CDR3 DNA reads TGTGCCAGCAGCGCAATTCAGGGGAATGAGTATATGACCTACAATGAGCAGTTCTTC. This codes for CASSAIQGNEYMTYNEQFF. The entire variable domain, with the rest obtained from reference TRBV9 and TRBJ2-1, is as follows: DSGVTQTPKHLITATGQRVTLRCSPRSGDLSVYWYQQSLDQGLQFLIQYYNGEERAKGNILERFSAQQFPDLHSELNLSSLELGDSALYFCASSAIQGNEYMTYNEQFFGPGTRLTVL.

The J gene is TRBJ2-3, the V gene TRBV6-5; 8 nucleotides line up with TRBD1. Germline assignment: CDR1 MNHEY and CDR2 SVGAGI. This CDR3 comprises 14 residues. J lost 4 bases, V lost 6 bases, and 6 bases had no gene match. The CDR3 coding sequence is TGTGCCAGCAGCGCGACAGGGGAGCCAGATACGCAGTATTTT. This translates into CASSATGEPDTQYF.

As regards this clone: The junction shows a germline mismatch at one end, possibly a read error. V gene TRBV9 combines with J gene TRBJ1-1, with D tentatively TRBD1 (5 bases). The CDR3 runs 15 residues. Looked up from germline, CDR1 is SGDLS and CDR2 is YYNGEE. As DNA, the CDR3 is TGTGCCAGCACCGTATCAGGGTCCATGGGTACTGAAGCTTTCTTT. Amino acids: CASTVSGSMGTEAFF.

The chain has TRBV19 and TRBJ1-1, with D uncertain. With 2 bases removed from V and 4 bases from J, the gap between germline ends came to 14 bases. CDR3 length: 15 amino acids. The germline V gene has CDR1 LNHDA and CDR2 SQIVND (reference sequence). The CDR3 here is CASSIWGVKGTEAFF. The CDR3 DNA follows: TGTGCCAGTAGTATATGGGGAGTCAAGGGCACTGAAGCTTTCTTT.

The CDR3 sequence: CASSGDRYQPQHF. DNA of the CDR3: TGCGCCAGCAGCGGGGACAGGTATCAGCCCCAGCATTTT. The rearrangement joins TRBV4-3 to TRBJ1-5; 8 nucleotides agree with TRBD1. The V gene's germline CDR1 is LGHNA and CDR2 YSLEER. The length of the CDR3 is 13 residues. V trimming: 5 bases; J trimming: 5 bases; junction bases outside the gene matches: 2.

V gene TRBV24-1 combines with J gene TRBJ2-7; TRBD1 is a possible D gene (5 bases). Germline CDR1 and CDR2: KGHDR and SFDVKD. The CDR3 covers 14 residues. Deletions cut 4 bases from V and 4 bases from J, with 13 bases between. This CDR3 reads CATSEGRVSYEQYF. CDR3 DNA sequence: TGTGCCACCAGTGAGGGCAGGGTTAGTTACGAGCAGTACTTC.

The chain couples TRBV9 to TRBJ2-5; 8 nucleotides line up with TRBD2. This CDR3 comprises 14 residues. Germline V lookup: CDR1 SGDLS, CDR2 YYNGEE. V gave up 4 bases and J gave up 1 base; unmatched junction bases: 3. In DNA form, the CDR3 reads TGTGCCAGCAGCCCGCGGGGGGCCCAAGAGACCCAGTACTTC. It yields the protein CASSPRGAQETQYF.

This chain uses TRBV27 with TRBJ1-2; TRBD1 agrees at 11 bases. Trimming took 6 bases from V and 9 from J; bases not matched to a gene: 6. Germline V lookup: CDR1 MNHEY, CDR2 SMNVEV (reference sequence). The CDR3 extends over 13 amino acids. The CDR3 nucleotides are TGTGCCAGCAGGACCGGGACAGGGGGACGCTACACCTTC. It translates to CASRTGTGGRYTF.

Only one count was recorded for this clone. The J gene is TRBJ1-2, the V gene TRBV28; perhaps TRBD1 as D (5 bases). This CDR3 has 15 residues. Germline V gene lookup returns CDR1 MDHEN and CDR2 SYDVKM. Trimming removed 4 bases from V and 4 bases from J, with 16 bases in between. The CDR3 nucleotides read TGTGCCAGCAGTTCCCCGAGGCAGGGAAGCTATGGCTACACCTTC. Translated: CASSSPRQGSYGYTF.

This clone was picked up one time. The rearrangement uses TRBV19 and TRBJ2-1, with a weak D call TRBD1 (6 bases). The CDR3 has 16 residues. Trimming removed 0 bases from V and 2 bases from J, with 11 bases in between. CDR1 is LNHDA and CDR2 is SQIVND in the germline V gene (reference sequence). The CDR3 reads CASSIDEGVTYNEQFF. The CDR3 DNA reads TGTGCCAGTAGTATAGACGAGGGGGTAACCTACAATGAGCAGTTCTTC.

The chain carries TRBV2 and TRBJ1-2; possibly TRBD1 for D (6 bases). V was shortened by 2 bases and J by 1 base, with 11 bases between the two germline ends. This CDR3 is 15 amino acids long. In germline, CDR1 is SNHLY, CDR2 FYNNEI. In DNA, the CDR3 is TGTGCCAGCAGTGAAATGACAGGCGGTAACTATGGCTACACCTTC. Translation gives CASSEMTGGNYGYTF.

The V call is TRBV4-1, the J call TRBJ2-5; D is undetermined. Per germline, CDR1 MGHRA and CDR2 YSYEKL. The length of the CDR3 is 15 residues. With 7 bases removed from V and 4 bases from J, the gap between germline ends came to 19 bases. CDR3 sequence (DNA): TGCGCCAGCAAGCCACCGACAAGTCAAGGAGAGACCCAGTACTTC. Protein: CASKPPTSQGETQYF.

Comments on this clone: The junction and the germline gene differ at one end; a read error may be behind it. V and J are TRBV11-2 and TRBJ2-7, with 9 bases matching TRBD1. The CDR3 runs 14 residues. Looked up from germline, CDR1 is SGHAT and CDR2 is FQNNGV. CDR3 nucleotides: TGTGCCAGCAGCTCCACCTCTCGAGGGGGACAGGGCCACTTC. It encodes CASSSTSRGGQGHF.

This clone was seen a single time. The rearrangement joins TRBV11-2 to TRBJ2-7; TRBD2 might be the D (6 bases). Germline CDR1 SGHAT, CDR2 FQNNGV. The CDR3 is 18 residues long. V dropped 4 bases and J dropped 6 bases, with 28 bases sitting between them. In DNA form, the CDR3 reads TGTGCCAGCAGCTCCGTGGGGGGTAGCGACGGCTCCTGGGGCGAGCAGTACTTC. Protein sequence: CASSSVGGSDGSWGEQYF.

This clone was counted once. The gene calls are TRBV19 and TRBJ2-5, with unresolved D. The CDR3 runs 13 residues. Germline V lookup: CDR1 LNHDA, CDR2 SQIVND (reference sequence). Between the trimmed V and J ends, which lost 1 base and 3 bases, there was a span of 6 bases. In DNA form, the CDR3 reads TGTGCCAGTAGTATAGGGCTTAAAGAGACCCAGTACTTC. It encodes CASSIGLKETQYF. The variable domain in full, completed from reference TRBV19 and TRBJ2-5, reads DGGITQSPKYLFRKEGQNVTLSCEQNLNHDAMYWYRQDPGQGLRLIYYSQIVNDFQKGDIAEGYSVSREKKESFPLTVTSAQKNPTAFYLCASSIGLKETQYFGPGTRLLVL.

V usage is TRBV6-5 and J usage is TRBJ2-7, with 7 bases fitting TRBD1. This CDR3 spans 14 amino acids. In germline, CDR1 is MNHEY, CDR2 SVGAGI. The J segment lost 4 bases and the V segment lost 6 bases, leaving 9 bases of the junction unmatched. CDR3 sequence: CASRTGDVSYEQYF. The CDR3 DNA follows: TGTGCCAGCAGAACAGGGGACGTCTCGTACGAGCAGTACTTC.

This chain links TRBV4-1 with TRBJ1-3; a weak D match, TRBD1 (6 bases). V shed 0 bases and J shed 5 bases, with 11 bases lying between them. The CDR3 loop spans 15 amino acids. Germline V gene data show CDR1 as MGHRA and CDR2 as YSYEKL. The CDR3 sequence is CASSQDQQGRNTIYF. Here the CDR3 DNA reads TGCGCCAGCAGCCAAGACCAACAGGGCCGAAACACCATATATTTT.

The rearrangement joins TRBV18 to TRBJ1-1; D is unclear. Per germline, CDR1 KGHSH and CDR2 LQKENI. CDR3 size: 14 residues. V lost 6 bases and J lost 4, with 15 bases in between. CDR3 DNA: TGTGCCAGCTCTGAGCGGACGGCGATCACTGAAGCTTTCTTT. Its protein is CASSERTAITEAFF.

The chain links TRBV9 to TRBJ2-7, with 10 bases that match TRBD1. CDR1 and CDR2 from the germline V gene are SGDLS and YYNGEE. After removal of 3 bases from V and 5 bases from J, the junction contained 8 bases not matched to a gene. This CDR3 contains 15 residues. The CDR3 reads CASSGPGTGVHEQYF. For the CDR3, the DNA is TGTGCCAGCAGCGGTCCCGGGACAGGGGTCCACGAGCAGTACTTC.

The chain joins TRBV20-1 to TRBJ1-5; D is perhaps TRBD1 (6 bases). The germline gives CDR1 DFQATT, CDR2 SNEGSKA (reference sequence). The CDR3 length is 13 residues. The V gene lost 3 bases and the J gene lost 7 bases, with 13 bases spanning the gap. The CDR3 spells CSASLGANQPQHF. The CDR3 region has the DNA TGCAGTGCTAGTCTGGGGGCGAACCAGCCCCAGCATTTT.